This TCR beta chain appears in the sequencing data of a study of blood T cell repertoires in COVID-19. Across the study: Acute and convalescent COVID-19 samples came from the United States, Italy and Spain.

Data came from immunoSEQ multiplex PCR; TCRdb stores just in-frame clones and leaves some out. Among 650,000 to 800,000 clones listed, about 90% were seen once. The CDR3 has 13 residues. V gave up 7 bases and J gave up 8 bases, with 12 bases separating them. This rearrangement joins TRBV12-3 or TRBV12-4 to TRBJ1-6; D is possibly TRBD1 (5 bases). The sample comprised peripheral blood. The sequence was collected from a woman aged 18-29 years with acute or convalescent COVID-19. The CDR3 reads CASKEGTDSPLHF. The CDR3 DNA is TGTGCCAGCAAGGAGGGGACGGATTCACCCCTCCACTTT.